The 24 T cell receptor beta chains below come from one sample, sequenced in a study of cytomegalovirus exposure and HLA in healthy donors. Primers: 60 Vbeta forward and 13 Jbeta reverse. The method was immunoSEQ multiplex PCR; TCRdb's version includes in-frame clones alone and lacks a portion of them. This sample lists 190,000 or so clones; its ten largest clones have approximately 0.74%. The sample consisted of PBMCs. The receptor source for this set is a boy aged 5-17 years in good health and CMV-seronegative.

The rearrangement joins TRBV5-6 to TRBJ1-3; no reliable D call. Germline V CDR1 and CDR2: SGHDT, YYEEEE. CDR3 size: 14 residues. Trimming pared 0 bases from V and 3 bases from J, leaving 7 bases between. CDR3 sequence reads: CASSLGGFGNTIYF. The CDR3 DNA follows: TGTGCCAGCAGCTTGGGAGGGTTTGGAAACACCATATATTTT.

This chain joins TRBV19 and TRBJ2-1, with 13 bases matching TRBD2. The trim removed 5 bases at V and 10 bases at J, leaving 11 bases unmatched. There are 16 residues in the CDR3. CDR1 is LNHDA, CDR2 SQIVND, per germline (reference sequence). CDR3 sequence: CASSQLAGGLLREQFF. The CDR3 nucleotides are TGTGCCAGTAGTCAACTAGCGGGGGGGTTGCTTCGCGAGCAGTTCTTC.

The chain uses TRBV7-2 and TRBJ1-3; D uncertain. The CDR3 runs to 13 residues. Trimming removed 5 bases at V and 2 bases at J, with 7 bases between. CDR1 is SGHTA, CDR2 FQGNSA, per germline. CDR3 coding DNA: TGTGCCAGCAGCCCCCTAACTGGAAACACCATATATTTT. It codes for CASSPLTGNTIYF.

The CDR3 region is CASSLVGGNTEAFF. The CDR3 DNA sequence: TGTGCCAGCAGCTTAGTGGGGGGGAACACTGAAGCTTTCTTT. V usage is TRBV7-6 and J usage is TRBJ1-1; tentative D call: TRBD1 (5 bases). Looked up from germline, CDR1 is SGHVS and CDR2 is FNYEAQ. This CDR3 is 14 amino acids long. V lost 1 base to trimming and J lost 1 base, with 7 bases between them.

The chain carries TRBV19 and TRBJ1-2; D is possibly TRBD1 (5 bases). The CDR3 extends over 14 amino acids. Between the trimmed V and J ends, which lost 5 bases and 4 bases, there was a span of 14 bases. Germline V gene data show CDR1 as LNHDA and CDR2 as SQIVND (reference sequence). CDR3 DNA: TGTGCCAGTAGTCCCACAGGATGGGGCTATGGCTACACCTTC. Translating gives CASSPTGWGYGYTF.

V and J are TRBV27 and TRBJ2-2; D gene uncertain. Trimming removed 7 bases at V and 7 bases at J, with 22 bases between. The CDR3 sequence is 16 residues long. From germline, CDR1 is MNHEY and CDR2 SMNVEV (reference sequence). The CDR3 reads CASKSSPASGGGELFF. CDR3 nucleotide sequence: TGTGCCAGCAAATCGTCTCCGGCGTCGGGTGGCGGGGAGCTGTTTTTT.

The chain recombines TRBV27 with TRBJ2-3; TRBD1 is a possible D gene (5 bases). V was pared by 2 bases and J by 1 base, with 7 bases between. The CDR3 is 14 amino acids. CDR1 is MNHEY and CDR2 is SMNVEV in the germline V gene (reference sequence). CDR3 sequence (DNA): TGTGCCAGCAGTTTACAGGGCCGCACAGATACGCAGTATTTT. Translated: CASSLQGRTDTQYF.

The V call is TRBV7-2, the J call TRBJ1-6; D is unresolved. CDR1 and CDR2 from the germline V gene are SGHTA and FQGNSA. Trimming took off 1 base at V and 7 bases at J, with 11 bases between the two ends. CDR3 length: 15 residues. The CDR3 DNA is TGTGCCAGCAGCTTAGTCGGGGTTGGGAATTCACCCCTCCACTTT. Amino acids: CASSLVGVGNSPLHF.

The chain recombines TRBV18 with TRBJ1-5; 9 bases map to TRBD1. The V segment lost 1 base and the J segment 7 bases; nucleotides outside the gene matches: 2. The CDR3 covers 14 residues. The germline CDR1 and CDR2 sequences are KGHSH and LQKENI. The CDR3 sequence is CASSPRQGEQPQHF. The CDR3 bases are TGTGCCAGCTCACCACGACAGGGGGAGCAGCCCCAGCATTTT.

This chain joins TRBV30 and TRBJ2-4, with D unresolved. Germline assignment: CDR1 GTSNPN and CDR2 SVGIG (reference sequence). Between the trimmed V and J ends, which lost 3 bases and 1 base, there was a span of 13 bases. This CDR3 is 15 amino acids long. CDR3 DNA sequence: TGTGCCTGGAGGGCCTCCACCAGGGCCAAAAACATTCAGTACTTC. Translating gives CAWRASTRAKNIQYF.

The V gene is TRBV7-2, the J gene TRBJ2-1; 9 nucleotides match TRBD2. Trimming took 5 bases from V and 2 from J; bases not matched to a gene: 10. This CDR3 region has 17 residues. Looked up from germline, CDR1 is SGHTA and CDR2 is FQGNSA. Here the CDR3 DNA reads TGTGCCAGCAGCCGACTGGGCGGGGGGGCACCCTACAATGAGCAGTTCTTC. As protein: CASSRLGGGAPYNEQFF.

The chain couples TRBV25-1 to TRBJ2-7; 11 bases align to TRBD2. Per the germline V gene, CDR1 is MGHDK and CDR2 is SYGVNS. The CDR3 has 18 residues. The J segment lost 0 bases and the V segment lost 3 bases, leaving 10 bases of the junction unmatched. As DNA, the CDR3 is TGTGCCAGCAGTGATTTCCCACTAGCGGGGGAGTCCTCCTACGAGCAGTACTTC. Translation gives CASSDFPLAGESSYEQYF.

The gene calls are TRBV7-6 and TRBJ2-1, with 11 bases identical to TRBD2. Germline assignment: CDR1 SGHVS and CDR2 FNYEAQ. The V gene end was trimmed by 2 bases and the J gene end by 1 base; junction bases not matched to a gene: 4. The CDR3 sequence is 17 residues long. The CDR3 DNA reads TGTGCCAGCAGCTTAAAGGCTAGCGGGGGGTCCTACAATGAGCAGTTCTTC. It is translated as CASSLKASGGSYNEQFF.

This chain connects TRBV19 to TRBJ2-4; perhaps TRBD1 as D (6 bases). The CDR3 loop spans 18 amino acids. V was shortened by 4 bases and J by 3 bases, with 22 bases between the two germline ends. In germline, CDR1 is LNHDA, CDR2 SQIVND (reference sequence). The CDR3 is CASSTIGRMGAVKNIQYF. The CDR3 region has the DNA TGTGCCAGTAGTACCATTGGGCGGATGGGGGCCGTCAAAAACATTCAGTACTTC. The full variable domain, in which reference TRBV19 and TRBJ2-4 provide the parts outside the CDR3, is DGGITQSPKYLFRKEGQNVTLSCEQNLNHDAMYWYRQDPGQGLRLIYYSQIVNDFQKGDIAEGYSVSREKKESFPLTVTSAQKNPTAFYLCASSTIGRMGAVKNIQYFGAGTRLSVL.

This chain joins TRBV6-1 and TRBJ2-3, with D tentatively TRBD2 (6 bases). The CDR3 spans 15 residues. CDR1 is MNHNS and CDR2 is SASEGT in the germline V gene. The V gene lost 6 bases and the J gene lost 3 bases, with 16 bases spanning the gap. The chain's CDR3 is CASRYQSGTTDTQYF. CDR3 DNA sequence: TGTGCCAGCAGGTATCAGTCAGGGACTACAGATACGCAGTATTTT.

V and J are TRBV4-3 and TRBJ2-7; D possibly corresponds to TRBD2 (6 bases). The germline CDR1 and CDR2 sequences are LGHNA and YSLEER. The CDR3 length is 13 residues. V lost 0 bases, J lost 4 bases, and 7 bases lay in between. The CDR3 nucleotides read TGCGCCAGCAGCCAAGATGCGGGGTACGAGCAGTACTTC. Translation gives CASSQDAGYEQYF.

The rearrangement joins TRBV5-1 to TRBJ1-1; D unclear. From germline, CDR1 is SGHRS and CDR2 YFSETQ. The CDR3 is 13 residues long. Deletions cut 4 bases from V and 5 bases from J, with 12 bases between. The CDR3: CASSTQAWTEAFF. The CDR3 DNA is TGCGCCAGCAGCACTCAGGCGTGGACTGAAGCTTTCTTT.

V and J are TRBV7-8 and TRBJ1-2; TRBD1 is a possible D gene (6 bases). This CDR3 region has 13 residues. The germline CDR1 and CDR2 sequences are SGHVS and FQNEAQ. V lost 1 base and J lost 3, with 6 bases in between. This chain's CDR3 is CASSLDRDYGYTF. The CDR3 DNA follows: TGTGCCAGCAGCTTAGACAGGGACTATGGCTACACCTTC.

This chain joins TRBV6-5 and TRBJ1-1, with 7 bases lining up with TRBD1. This CDR3 contains 13 residues. The V gene end was trimmed by 6 bases and the J gene end by 5 bases; junction bases not matched to a gene: 6. CDR1 and CDR2 from the germline V gene are MNHEY and SVGAGI. The CDR3 here is CASSSPTGTEAFF. The CDR3, as DNA: TGTGCCAGCAGCTCCCCGACAGGGACTGAAGCTTTCTTT.

This CDR3 reads CASSLRGISSYEQYF. In DNA, the CDR3 is TGTGCCAGCAGTCTCAGGGGAATTAGCTCCTACGAGCAGTACTTC. The chain employs TRBV27 and TRBJ2-7, with D perhaps TRBD1 (6 bases). V was shortened by 5 bases and J by 0 bases, with 14 bases between the two germline ends. The CDR3 runs 15 residues. Germline CDR1 is MNHEY and CDR2 is SMNVEV (reference sequence).

J is TRBJ2-7 and V is TRBV10-3; 15 positions match TRBD2. Per germline, CDR1 ENHRY and CDR2 SYGVKD. The CDR3 extends over 16 amino acids. V shed 3 bases and J 6 bases; nucleotides not matched to a gene: 6. CDR3 in DNA: TGTGCCATCAGTGACGGACTAGCGGGGGGGCTTCGCGAGCAGTACTTC. Translating it yields CAISDGLAGGLREQYF.

This chain connects TRBV4-3 to TRBJ2-2; 12 positions match TRBD2. Germline loops: CDR1 LGHNA, CDR2 YSLEER. After removal of 0 bases from V and 2 bases from J, the junction contained 4 bases not matched to a gene. This CDR3 region has 18 residues. DNA of the CDR3: TGCGCCAGCAGCCAAGAGCTAGCGGGGGGGCCCAACACCGGGGAGCTGTTTTTT. This gives the protein CASSQELAGGPNTGELFF.

The chain links TRBV7-6 to TRBJ2-1, with 9 bases aligning to TRBD1. This CDR3 has 17 residues. V trimming: 5 bases; J trimming: 0 bases; junction bases outside the gene matches: 8. Germline values: CDR1 SGHVS, CDR2 FNYEAQ. This CDR3 reads CASSRAGTGSSYNEQFF. In DNA form, the CDR3 reads TGTGCCAGCAGCCGGGCCGGGACAGGGAGCTCCTACAATGAGCAGTTCTTC.

V usage is TRBV11-2 and J usage is TRBJ2-5; 10 bases are a match to TRBD2. Trimming cost V 3 bases and J 9 bases; bases outside gene matches: 7. CDR3 length: 14 amino acids. Germline V gene lookup returns CDR1 SGHAT and CDR2 FQNNGV. The CDR3 spells CASSFERGGGAQYF. The CDR3 DNA reads as TGTGCCAGCAGCTTTGAGCGGGGGGGTGGGGCCCAGTACTTC.